The T cell receptor (beta chain) under discussion was sequenced for a study of human CD4 T cells and Enterobacteriaceae. All CD4+ cells other than CD45RA+CCR7+CD95- naive cells were sorted as memory, over 95% pure. Clones were sequenced by immunoSEQ multiplex PCR, and TCRdb holds only the in-frame ones, with some missing. Among about 27,000 clones listed, approximately 80% were seen once. This sequence was found in a human donor in good health. Sequences were obtained from memory CD4+ T cells from blood.

The CDR3 here is CASSDRYKGVTIYF. The CDR3 DNA follows: TGTGCCAGCAGTGACAGGTACAAGGGAGTGACCATATATTTT. The chain joins TRBV6-1 to TRBJ1-3, with D unresolved. The V end lost 3 bases, the J end lost 10 bases, and 16 bases lay between the germline ends. Germline V lookup: CDR1 MNHNS, CDR2 SASEGT. The CDR3 covers 14 residues.